This TCR beta chain is from a study of shared clonotypes between healthy human individuals. Study-level points and caveats: There were few donors, and this limited the genetic and exposure-history diversity represented.

It was on ten immunoSEQ deep assay plates that unsorted PBMC DNA was sequenced. TCRdb's table, derived via immunoSEQ multiplex PCR, lists solely in-frame clones and lacks some. The profile shows around 530,000 clones, about 80% of them singletons. The CDR3 consists of 15 residues. CDR1 and CDR2 from the germline V gene are KGHSH and LQKENI. J lost 2 bases, V lost 2 bases, and 3 bases had no gene match. On this clone: As yet, its antigen is unknown. The sample holds other DNA sequences that translate to the same CDR3.

The TCR originated in a woman aged 40-49 years in good health. Some clones in this sample may be carry-over from other donors' samples. V gene TRBV18 combines with J gene TRBJ1-5; 7 bases line up with TRBD1. Sample: PBMCs. CDR3 DNA sequence: TGTGCCAGCTCACCAACCGGACAGGGCAATCAGCCCCAGCATTTT. Translating gives CASSPTGQGNQPQHF.